These 15 T cell receptor beta chains originate from one sample sequenced in a study of OX40 agonist ivuxolimab in advanced cancers. Library preparation used the immunoSEQ multiplex PCR assay. What TCRdb holds here is the immuneACCESS table cut down to in-frame rearrangements. Part of the clones is not present; checked against another copy, under half of the missing clones reflect an unresolved V gene, and the others are unexplained. This sample lists approximately 59,000 clones; 70% to 90% were detected once. The ten biggest clones cover 0.75% to 0.8% of the sample. Source: CD4+ or CD8+ T cells sorted from blood, taken in a trial of the OX40 agonist ivuxolimab. Receptor source: an adult with an advanced solid tumor such as melanoma, head and neck, liver or kidney cancer.

V gene TRBV14 combines with J gene TRBJ2-5; D is unclear. Trimming stripped 1 base from V and 5 bases from J, with 8 bases between. The CDR3 consists of 13 residues. The V gene's germline CDR1 is SGHDN and CDR2 FVKESK. The CDR3: CASSQVRWETQYF. The DNA for the CDR3 is TGTGCCAGCAGCCAAGTACGTTGGGAGACCCAGTACTTC.

V and J are TRBV7-9 and TRBJ2-6; D possibly corresponds to TRBD1 (6 bases). V gave up 4 bases and J gave up 4 bases, with 11 bases separating them. The length of the CDR3 is 15 residues. Germline lookup yields CDR1 SEHNR and CDR2 FQNEAQ (reference sequence). The CDR3 sequence: CASSYPGTGANVLTF. The CDR3 nucleotides read TGTGCCAGCAGCTATCCCGGGACAGGGGCCAACGTCCTGACTTTC. Combining the CDR3 with reference TRBV7-9 and TRBJ2-6 gives the whole variable domain DTGVSQNPRHKITKRGQNVTFRCDPISEHNRLYWYRQTLGQGPEFLTYFQNEAQLEKSRLLSDRFSAERPKGSFSTLEIQRTEQGDSAMYLCASSYPGTGANVLTFGAGSRLTVL.

This clone came up once. The rearrangement joins TRBV2 to TRBJ1-5; TRBD1 matches at 10 bases. This CDR3 has 15 amino acids. J lost 3 bases, V lost 7 bases, and 6 bases had no gene match. CDR1 is SNHLY, CDR2 FYNNEI, per germline. The CDR3 DNA sequence: TGTGCCAGCAAGGGACAGGGGCTACTCAATCAGCCCCAGCATTTT. Translation gives CASKGQGLLNQPQHF.

V is TRBV6-1 and J is TRBJ1-5; D is possibly TRBD1 (6 bases). Germline V gene data show CDR1 as MNHNS and CDR2 as SASEGT. V shed 10 bases and J shed 3 bases, with 13 bases lying between them. The CDR3 consists of 13 residues. The CDR3 loop is CATRQDFNQPQHF. As DNA, the CDR3 is TGTGCCACAAGACAGGACTTCAATCAGCCCCAGCATTTT.

The chain couples TRBV6-6 to TRBJ2-5, with TRBD1 matching 10 bases. With 6 bases clipped from V and 4 bases from J, the junction kept 8 bases outside the gene matches. The CDR3 contains 15 residues. Germline V gene data show CDR1 as MNHNY and CDR2 as SVGAGI (reference sequence). The CDR3 DNA is TGTGCCAGCAGGCTAGCCGGGACAGGGGCAGAGACCCAGTACTTC. Encoded protein: CASRLAGTGAETQYF.

The chain recombines TRBV4-1 with TRBJ1-6, with D perhaps TRBD1 (6 bases). This CDR3 is 16 amino acids long. Trimming cost V 0 bases and J 9 bases, with 15 bases left between them. CDR1 and CDR2 from the germline V gene are MGHRA and YSYEKL. The CDR3 protein is CASSQDRGAGGSPLHF. The DNA of the CDR3 is TGCGCCAGCAGCCAAGATCGGGGGGCGGGAGGTTCACCCCTCCACTTT.

With respect to this clone: This sample includes further DNA sequences coding for the same CDR3. The chain employs TRBV9 and TRBJ2-3; a possible D gene is TRBD2 (5 bases). Trimming pared 4 bases from V and 0 bases from J, leaving 9 bases between. The CDR3 is 14 residues long. Germline values: CDR1 SGDLS, CDR2 YYNGEE. CDR3 nucleotide sequence: TGTGCCAGCAGCCCTCGGACTAGCACAGATACGCAGTATTTT. It translates to CASSPRTSTDTQYF.

This chain links TRBV5-1 with TRBJ2-2, with TRBD1 as a possible D gene (6 bases). The CDR3 sequence is 16 residues long. Germline loops: CDR1 SGHRS, CDR2 YFSETQ. V was clipped by 0 bases and J by 2 bases, with 11 bases between them. The DNA for the CDR3 is TGCGCCAGCAGCTTGGGTAAAGGGGGAAACACCGGGGAGCTGTTTTTT. Its protein is CASSLGKGGNTGELFF.

CDR3 sequence reads: CASSDSGRGNYEQYF. Here the CDR3 DNA reads TGTGCCAGCAGTGACTCTGGGCGGGGTAACTACGAGCAGTACTTC. This chain connects TRBV6-1 to TRBJ2-7; weak D call: TRBD2 (6 bases). Looked up from germline, CDR1 is MNHNS and CDR2 is SASEGT. V shed 3 bases and J shed 3 bases, with 15 bases lying between them. The CDR3 is made up of 15 amino acids.

This clone appeared a few times. The CDR3 nucleotides are TGTGCCAGCAGCGGAGGGACAAGAAGCAATCAGCCCCAGCATTTT. Protein product: CASSGGTRSNQPQHF. This rearrangement joins TRBV7-9 to TRBJ1-5; weak D call: TRBD1 (6 bases). The germline V and J ends were trimmed by 5 bases and 1 base, with 12 bases remaining between them. Per germline, CDR1 SEHNR and CDR2 FQNEAQ (reference sequence). The CDR3 is made up of 15 amino acids.

This clone was observed a single time. This chain links TRBV10-3 with TRBJ2-5; 7 bases are shared with TRBD2. Germline CDR1 and CDR2: ENHRY and SYGVKD. The J segment lost 0 bases and the V segment lost 2 bases, leaving 3 bases of the junction unmatched. CDR3 size: 15 residues. The DNA for the CDR3 is TGTGCCATCAGTGAGGGGGGGGGAGACCAAGAGACCCAGTACTTC. It specifies CAISEGGGDQETQYF.

The chain has TRBV10-3 and TRBJ2-3; 12 bases are a match to TRBD2. The CDR3 is made up of 18 amino acids. With 0 bases clipped from V and 0 bases from J, the junction kept 4 bases outside the gene matches. Germline CDR1 and CDR2: ENHRY and SYGVKD. CDR3 loop: CAISESTSGGPSTDTQYF. As DNA, the CDR3 is TGTGCCATCAGTGAGTCAACTAGCGGGGGGCCTAGCACAGATACGCAGTATTTT.

This chain links TRBV4-1 with TRBJ2-4; a weak D match, TRBD1 (10 bases). The germline gives CDR1 MGHRA, CDR2 YSYEKL. This CDR3 region has 17 residues. The V and J ends lost 0 bases and 10 bases respectively, with 22 bases between them. CDR3 sequence (DNA): TGCGCCAGCAGCCAAGATGAGATAGCGGGGGACAGGGGAATTCAGTACTTC. Protein product: CASSQDEIAGDRGIQYF.

V gene TRBV5-1 combines with J gene TRBJ2-3; the D gene is possibly TRBD2 (6 bases). Germline CDR1 reads SGHRS; CDR2 reads YFSETQ. The CDR3 extends over 17 amino acids. The V end lost 2 bases, the J end lost 0 bases, and 16 bases lay between the germline ends. In DNA, the CDR3 is TGCGCCAGCAGCTTCCGCGGGGTTTACCCTAGCACAGATACGCAGTATTTT. It specifies CASSFRGVYPSTDTQYF.

The chain employs TRBV21-1 and TRBJ2-3; the table's D call, TRBD2, was not checked against the DNA. TRBV21-1 is a recognized pseudogene. This CDR3 has 11 residues. CDR3 sequence reads: CASQLSDTQYF. DNA of the CDR3: TGTGCCAGCCAACTCTCAGATACGCAGTATTTT.